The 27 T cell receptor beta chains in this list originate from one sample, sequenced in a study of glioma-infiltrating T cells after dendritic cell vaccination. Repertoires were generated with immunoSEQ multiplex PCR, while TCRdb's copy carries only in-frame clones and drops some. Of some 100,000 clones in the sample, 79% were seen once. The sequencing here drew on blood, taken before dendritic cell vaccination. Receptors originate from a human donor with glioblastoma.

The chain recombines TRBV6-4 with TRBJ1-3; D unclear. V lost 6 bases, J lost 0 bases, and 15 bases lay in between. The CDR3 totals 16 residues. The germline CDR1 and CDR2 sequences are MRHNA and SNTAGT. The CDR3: CASSGKQTSSGNTIYF. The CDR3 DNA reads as TGTGCCAGCAGCGGGAAACAAACGAGCTCTGGAAACACCATATATTTT.

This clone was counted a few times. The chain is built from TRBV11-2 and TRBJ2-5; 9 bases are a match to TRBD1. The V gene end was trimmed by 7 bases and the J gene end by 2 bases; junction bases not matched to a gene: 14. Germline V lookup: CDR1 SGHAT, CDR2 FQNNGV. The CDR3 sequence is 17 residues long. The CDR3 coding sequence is TGTGCCAGCACCTACTGGGTCCCGGGACAGGGTCAAGAGACCCAGTACTTC. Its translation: CASTYWVPGQGQETQYF.

DNA for the CDR3: TGTGCCAGCAGCCTAACAGGGTACAATTCACCCCTCCACTTT. This encodes CASSLTGYNSPLHF. The V and J genes are TRBV11-2 and TRBJ1-6, with D possibly being TRBD1 (6 bases). The CDR3 spans 14 residues. Germline V lookup: CDR1 SGHAT, CDR2 FQNNGV. V gave up 5 bases and J gave up 7 bases, with 12 bases separating them.

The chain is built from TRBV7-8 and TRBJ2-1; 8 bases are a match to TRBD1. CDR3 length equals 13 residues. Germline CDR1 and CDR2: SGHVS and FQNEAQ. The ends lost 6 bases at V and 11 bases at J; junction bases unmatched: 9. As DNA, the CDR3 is TGTGCCAGCAGATCTACTACAGGGGGGCAGCAGTTCTTC. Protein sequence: CASRSTTGGQQFF.

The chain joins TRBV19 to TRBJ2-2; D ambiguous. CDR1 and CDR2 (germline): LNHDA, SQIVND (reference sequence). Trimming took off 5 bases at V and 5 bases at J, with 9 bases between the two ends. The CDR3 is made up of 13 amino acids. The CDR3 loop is CASSLFATGELFF. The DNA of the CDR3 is TGTGCCAGTAGTCTGTTCGCGACCGGGGAGCTGTTTTTT.

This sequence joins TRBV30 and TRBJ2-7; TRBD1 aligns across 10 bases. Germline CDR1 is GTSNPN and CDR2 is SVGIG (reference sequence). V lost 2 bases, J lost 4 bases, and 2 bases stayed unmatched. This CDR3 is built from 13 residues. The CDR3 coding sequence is TGTGCCTGGAGTATGGGACAGGGGTACGAGCAGTACTTC. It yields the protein CAWSMGQGYEQYF.

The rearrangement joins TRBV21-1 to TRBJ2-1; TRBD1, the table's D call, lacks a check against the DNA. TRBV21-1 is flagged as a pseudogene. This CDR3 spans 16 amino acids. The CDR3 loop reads CASTNPGTHSYNEQFF. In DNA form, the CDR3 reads TGTGCCAGCACTAACCCCGGGACACACTCCTACAATGAGCAGTTCTTC.

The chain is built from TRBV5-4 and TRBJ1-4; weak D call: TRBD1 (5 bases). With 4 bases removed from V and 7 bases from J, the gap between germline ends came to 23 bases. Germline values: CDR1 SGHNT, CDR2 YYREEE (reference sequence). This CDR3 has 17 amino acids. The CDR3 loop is CASSPRGAGGSGEKLFF. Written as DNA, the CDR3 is TGTGCCAGCAGCCCGAGGGGAGCGGGGGGGAGCGGTGAAAAACTGTTTTTT.

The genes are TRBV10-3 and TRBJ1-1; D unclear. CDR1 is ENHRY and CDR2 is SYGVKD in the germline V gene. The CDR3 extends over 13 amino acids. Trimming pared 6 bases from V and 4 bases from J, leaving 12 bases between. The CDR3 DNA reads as TGTGCCATCAGGGGCGTGGAGGGCACTGAAGCTTTCTTT. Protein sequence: CAIRGVEGTEAFF.

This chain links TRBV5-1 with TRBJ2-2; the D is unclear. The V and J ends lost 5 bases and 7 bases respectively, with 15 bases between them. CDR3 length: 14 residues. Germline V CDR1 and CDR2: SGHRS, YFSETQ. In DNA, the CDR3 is TGCGCCAGCAGAGGATCACAGATTAACGGGGAGCTGTTTTTT. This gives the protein CASRGSQINGELFF.

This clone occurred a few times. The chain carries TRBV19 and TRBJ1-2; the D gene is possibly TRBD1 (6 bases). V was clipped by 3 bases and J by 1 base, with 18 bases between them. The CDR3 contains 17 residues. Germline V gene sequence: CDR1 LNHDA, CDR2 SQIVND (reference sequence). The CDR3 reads CASSMGGGLPNNYGYTF. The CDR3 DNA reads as TGTGCCAGTAGTATGGGAGGGGGACTGCCGAATAACTATGGCTACACCTTC.

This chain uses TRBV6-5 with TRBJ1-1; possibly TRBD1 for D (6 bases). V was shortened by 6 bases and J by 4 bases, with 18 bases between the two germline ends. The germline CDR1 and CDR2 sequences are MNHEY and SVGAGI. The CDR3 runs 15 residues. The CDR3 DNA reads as TGTGCCAGCAGCCGATACAGGGATGAGGGCACTGAAGCTTTCTTT. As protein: CASSRYRDEGTEAFF.

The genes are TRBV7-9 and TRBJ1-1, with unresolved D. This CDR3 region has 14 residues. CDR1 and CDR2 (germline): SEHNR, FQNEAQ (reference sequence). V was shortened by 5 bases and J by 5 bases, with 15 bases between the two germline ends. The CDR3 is CASSPPTSGTEAFF. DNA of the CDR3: TGTGCCAGCAGCCCTCCGACAAGTGGGACTGAAGCTTTCTTT.

The CDR3 reads CAFGTGYYEQYF. CDR3 nucleotides: TGTGCCTTCGGGACAGGGTACTACGAGCAGTACTTC. The J gene is TRBJ2-7, the V gene TRBV30; 9 bases match TRBD1. J gave up 3 bases and V 7 bases, and 4 bases lay outside the gene matches. The CDR3 is 12 residues long. Germline V gene sequence: CDR1 GTSNPN, CDR2 SVGIG (reference sequence).

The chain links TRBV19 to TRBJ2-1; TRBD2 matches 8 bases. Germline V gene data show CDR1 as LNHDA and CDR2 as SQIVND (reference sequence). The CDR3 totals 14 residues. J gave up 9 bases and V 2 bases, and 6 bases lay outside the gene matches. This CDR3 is CASSILAGRGEQFF. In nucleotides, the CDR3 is TGTGCCAGTAGTATACTAGCGGGCCGGGGTGAGCAGTTCTTC.

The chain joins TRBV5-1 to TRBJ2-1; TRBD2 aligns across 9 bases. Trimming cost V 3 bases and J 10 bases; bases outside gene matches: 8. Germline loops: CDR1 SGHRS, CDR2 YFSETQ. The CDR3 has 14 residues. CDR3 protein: CASSSSASGAEQFF. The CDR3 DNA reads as TGCGCCAGCAGCTCTTCGGCTAGCGGGGCAGAGCAGTTCTTC.

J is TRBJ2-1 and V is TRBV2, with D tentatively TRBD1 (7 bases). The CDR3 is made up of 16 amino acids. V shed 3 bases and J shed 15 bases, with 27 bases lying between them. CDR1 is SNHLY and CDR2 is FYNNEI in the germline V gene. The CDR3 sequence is CASSDYGTLGQVGGFF. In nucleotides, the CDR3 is TGTGCCAGCAGTGACTACGGGACTCTCGGACAGGTTGGAGGGTTCTTC.

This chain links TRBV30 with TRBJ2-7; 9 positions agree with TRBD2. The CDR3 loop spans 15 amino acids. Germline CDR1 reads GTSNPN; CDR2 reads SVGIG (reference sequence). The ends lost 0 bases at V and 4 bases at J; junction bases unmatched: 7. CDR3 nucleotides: TGTGCCTGGAGTGTACGGGCTAGCGGGAATTACGAGCAGTACTTC. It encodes CAWSVRASGNYEQYF.

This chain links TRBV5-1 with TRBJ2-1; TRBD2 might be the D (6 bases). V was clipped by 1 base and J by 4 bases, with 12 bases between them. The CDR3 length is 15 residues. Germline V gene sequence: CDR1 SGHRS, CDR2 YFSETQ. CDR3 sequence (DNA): TGCGCCAGCAGCTTGAGGGCTAGCGAATACAATGAGCAGTTCTTC. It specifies CASSLRASEYNEQFF.

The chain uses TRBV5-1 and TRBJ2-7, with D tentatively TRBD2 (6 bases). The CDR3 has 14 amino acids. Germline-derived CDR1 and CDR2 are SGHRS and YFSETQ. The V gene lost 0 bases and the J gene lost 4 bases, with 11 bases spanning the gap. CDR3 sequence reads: CASSLGGEGYEQYF. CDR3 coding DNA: TGCGCCAGCAGCTTGGGGGGGGAAGGGTACGAGCAGTACTTC.

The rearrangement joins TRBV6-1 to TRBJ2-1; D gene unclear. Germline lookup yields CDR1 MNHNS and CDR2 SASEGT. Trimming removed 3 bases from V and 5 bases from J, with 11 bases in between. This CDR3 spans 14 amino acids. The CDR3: CASSDYLEHNEQFF. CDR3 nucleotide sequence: TGTGCCAGCAGTGATTACCTGGAGCACAATGAGCAGTTCTTC.

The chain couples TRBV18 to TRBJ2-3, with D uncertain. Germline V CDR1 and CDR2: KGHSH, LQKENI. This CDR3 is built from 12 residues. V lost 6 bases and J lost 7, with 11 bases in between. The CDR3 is CASSRSRNTQYF. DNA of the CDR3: TGTGCCAGCTCCCGAAGCCGAAATACGCAGTATTTT.

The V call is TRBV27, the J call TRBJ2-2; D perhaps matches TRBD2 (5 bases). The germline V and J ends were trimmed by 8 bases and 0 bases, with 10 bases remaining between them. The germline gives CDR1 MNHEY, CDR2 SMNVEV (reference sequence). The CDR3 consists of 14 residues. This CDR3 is CASGIGANTGELFF. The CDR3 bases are TGTGCCAGCGGGATCGGGGCGAACACCGGGGAGCTGTTTTTT.

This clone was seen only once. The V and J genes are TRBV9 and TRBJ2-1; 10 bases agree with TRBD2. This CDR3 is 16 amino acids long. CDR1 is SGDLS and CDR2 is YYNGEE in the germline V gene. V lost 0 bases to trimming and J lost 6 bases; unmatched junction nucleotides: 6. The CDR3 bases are TGTGCCAGCAGCGTAGAAGCGGGGGGGCTTATCAATGAGCAGTTCTTC. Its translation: CASSVEAGGLINEQFF.

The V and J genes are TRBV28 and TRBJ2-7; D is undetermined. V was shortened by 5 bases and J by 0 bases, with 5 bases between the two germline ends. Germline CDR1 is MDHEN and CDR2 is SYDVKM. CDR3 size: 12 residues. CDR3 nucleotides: TGTGCCAGCAGTGTCGGCTCCTACGAGCAGTACTTC. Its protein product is CASSVGSYEQYF.

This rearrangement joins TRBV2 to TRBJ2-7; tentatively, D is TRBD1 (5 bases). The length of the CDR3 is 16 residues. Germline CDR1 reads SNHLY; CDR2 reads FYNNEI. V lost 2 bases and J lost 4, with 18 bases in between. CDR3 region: CASSELIQGTAYEQYF. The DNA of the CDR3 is TGTGCCAGCAGTGAACTCATTCAGGGCACTGCTTACGAGCAGTACTTC. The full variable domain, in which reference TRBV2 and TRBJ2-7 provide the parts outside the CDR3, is EPEVTQTPSHQVTQMGQEVILRCVPISNHLYFYWYRQILGQKVEFLVSFYNNEISEKSEIFDDQFSVERPDGSNFTLKIRSTKLEDSAMYFCASSELIQGTAYEQYFGPGTRLTVT.

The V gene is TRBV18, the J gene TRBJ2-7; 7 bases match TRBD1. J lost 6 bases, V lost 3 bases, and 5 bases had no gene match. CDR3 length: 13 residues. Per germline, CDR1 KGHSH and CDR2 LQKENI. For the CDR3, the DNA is TGTGCCAGCTCACCGGGGGCAGGGGGCGAGCAGTACTTC. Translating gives CASSPGAGGEQYF.